These T cell receptor beta chains were read from a single sample in a study of blood T cell repertoires in COVID-19. Produced via immunoSEQ multiplex PCR; TCRdb's table is partial and in-frame only. The table records 200,000 to 300,000 clones, more than 75% of them present only once. Sequencing input: peripheral blood. These receptors were taken from a woman aged 55-70 years with COVID-19, enrolled during active disease. Each CDR3 is given with its conserved first and last residue. Each record gives: V gene, D gene, clone size, J gene, CDR3 DNA, CDR3 protein. D genes are given only for firm matches. Rows may omit the clone size; those that give it use once, few, many or a size class.

TRBV6-1	-	-	TRBJ2-7	TGTGCCAGCAGTGAAGAAGCTAGCGCGGGACTCTACGAGCAGTACTTC	CASSEEASAGLYEQYF
TRBV28	TRBD1	-	TRBJ1-4	TGTGCCAGCAGTGAACAGGGGCAGACTAATGAAAAACTGTTTTTT	CASSEQGQTNEKLFF
TRBV7-3	TRBD1	once	TRBJ2-2	TGTGCCAGCAGCTTAAGACAGGGAGAGACCGGGGAGCTGTTTTTT	CASSLRQGETGELFF
TRBV5-4	-	-	TRBJ2-1	TGTGCCAGCAGCTTGGTAGGGGGAGCCAGAAATGAGCAGTTCTTC	CASSLVGGARNEQFF
TRBV19	-	-	TRBJ2-4	TGTGCCAGTACAGGGCCGACCAAAAACATTCAGTACTTC	CASTGPTKNIQYF
TRBV20-1	-	-	TRBJ2-5	TGCAGTGCTAGTATAGAAGAGACCCAGTACTTC	CSASIEETQYF
TRBV5-1	-	-	TRBJ2-7	TGCGCCAGCAGCTTGGTTCAGGGGCTTGGGCAGTACTTC	CASSLVQGLGQYF
TRBV10-1	-	once	TRBJ2-1	TGCGCCAGCAGGGGCCTTTGGACTTACAATGAGCAGTTCTTC	CASRGLWTYNEQFF
TRBV7-8	-	-	TRBJ1-1	TGTGCCAGCAGCCCCTCACGGGGGGGTCGGGCGAACACTGAAGCTTTCTTT	CASSPSRGGRANTEAFF
TRBV27	-	-	TRBJ1-6	TGTGCCAGCAGTTTATACAGCTCTAATTCACCCCTCCACTTT	CASSLYSSNSPLHF